What follows are 18 T cell receptor beta chains derived from one specimen sequenced in a study of technical replicates of blood from several donors. Assay used: immunoSEQ multiplex PCR; TCRdb lists only in-frame clones, some missing. The sample lists tens of thousands of clones, roughly 90% occurring once. The sequencing input was PBMCs. Receptors originate from a human donor in good health. Some clones in this sample may be carry-over from other donors' samples.

CDR3 protein: CASSYGGTDPYEQYF. The CDR3, as DNA: TGTGCCAGCAGTTACGGGGGGACGGATCCCTACGAGCAGTACTTC. This chain connects TRBV6-5 to TRBJ2-7, with D perhaps TRBD2 (6 bases). Germline V gene lookup returns CDR1 MNHEY and CDR2 SVGAGI. V lost 2 bases and J lost 2, with 13 bases in between. This CDR3 region has 15 residues.

The chain recombines TRBV6-5 with TRBJ1-4; 10 bases are a match to TRBD1. V shed 6 bases, J shed 8 bases, and the junction held 9 bases outside the gene matches. Looked up from germline, CDR1 is MNHEY and CDR2 is SVGAGI. The CDR3 has 15 residues. The CDR3 loop reads CASRPRQGAREKLFF. CDR3 nucleotides: TGTGCCAGCAGACCACGACAGGGGGCACGAGAAAAACTGTTTTTT.

The chain links TRBV6-5 to TRBJ1-2; D is ambiguous. V lost 0 bases, J lost 7 bases, and 12 bases lay in between. Germline CDR1 MNHEY, CDR2 SVGAGI. The CDR3 has 14 residues. The CDR3 here is CASSYSTGFSGYTF. The CDR3 nucleotides are TGTGCCAGCAGTTACTCGACGGGGTTCAGTGGCTACACCTTC.

This clone was seen only once. One junction end disagrees with the germline gene, perhaps due to a read error. This chain joins TRBV12-5 and TRBJ2-2, with a tentative D call TRBD2 (6 bases). The length of the CDR3 is 13 residues. Germline CDR1 reads LGHNT; CDR2 reads FRNRAP. CDR3 protein: CASGLVRERPVVF. CDR3 nucleotide sequence: TGTGCTAGTGGTTTGGTACGGGAGCGCCCCGTTGTTTTT.

The sample holds one count of this clone. V and J are TRBV4-1 and TRBJ1-2, with TRBD1 matching over 9 bases. V shed 0 bases, J shed 4 bases, and the junction held 6 bases outside the gene matches. Germline V gives CDR1 MGHRA, CDR2 YSYEKL. The CDR3 runs 16 residues. DNA for the CDR3: TGCGCCAGCAGCCAAGACACGCTACAGGGGGCCTATGGCTACACCTTC. It yields the protein CASSQDTLQGAYGYTF.

This sequence joins TRBV19 and TRBJ2-3; D is unclear. The CDR3 consists of 14 residues. Germline assignment: CDR1 LNHDA and CDR2 SQIVND (reference sequence). V lost 4 bases to trimming and J lost 5 bases, with 13 bases between them. This chain's CDR3 is CASSTTAHRDTQYF. CDR3 nucleotides: TGTGCCAGTAGTACAACAGCCCACAGAGATACGCAGTATTTT.

The rearrangement links TRBV18 to TRBJ2-3, with a weak D call TRBD2 (6 bases). The V gene's germline CDR1 is KGHSH and CDR2 LQKENI. This CDR3 is 16 amino acids long. V gave up 0 bases and J gave up 1 base, with 11 bases separating them. This CDR3 reads CASSPPWREGTDTQYF. In nucleotides, the CDR3 is TGTGCCAGCTCACCACCGTGGAGGGAAGGCACAGATACGCAGTATTTT.

This chain joins TRBV18 and TRBJ2-7; 9 positions match TRBD2. In germline, CDR1 is KGHSH, CDR2 LQKENI. The CDR3 has 18 residues. With 4 bases clipped from V and 5 bases from J, the junction kept 18 bases outside the gene matches. CDR3: CASSHGTRSSGGLHEQYF. CDR3 in DNA: TGTGCCAGCTCACACGGGACTCGATCCAGCGGGGGGTTGCACGAGCAGTACTTC.

The CDR3 DNA reads TGTGCCAGCAGCCTCGGGATACAGCAGTTCTCGAGAGCTTTCTTT. This codes for CASSLGIQQFSRAFF. This chain connects TRBV7-8 to TRBJ1-1; D is uncertain. Between the trimmed V and J ends, which lost 5 bases and 10 bases, there was a span of 23 bases. The CDR3 length is 15 residues. Germline lookup yields CDR1 SGHVS and CDR2 FQNEAQ.

The CDR3 bases are TGTGCCAGCAGAGACAGGGCTTCTAATGAAAAACTGTTTTTT. Its protein is CASRDRASNEKLFF. This chain connects TRBV6-5 to TRBJ1-4; 7 bases agree with TRBD1. Trimming at V came to 6 bases and at J to 3 bases, leaving 4 bases not matched to a gene. The CDR3 totals 14 residues. Germline CDR1 reads MNHEY; CDR2 reads SVGAGI.

The chain uses TRBV5-4 and TRBJ2-7; 12 positions agree with TRBD1. The CDR3 covers 14 residues. The germline V gene has CDR1 SGHNT and CDR2 YYREEE (reference sequence). V lost 3 bases, J lost 7 bases, and 5 bases stayed unmatched. This CDR3 is CASSYGTGGGEQYF. In DNA form, the CDR3 reads TGTGCCAGCAGCTACGGGACAGGGGGCGGTGAGCAGTACTTC.

This clone was detected once. V is TRBV6-6 and J is TRBJ2-2; 8 bases are shared with TRBD2. Germline V CDR1 and CDR2: MNHNY, SVGAGI (reference sequence). The V and J ends lost 7 bases and 6 bases, in that order; junction bases with no gene match: 4. The CDR3 has 13 amino acids. The CDR3: CASKAGVSGELFF. The DNA of the CDR3 is TGTGCCAGCAAAGCGGGAGTCTCCGGGGAGCTGTTTTTT.

V gene TRBV9 combines with J gene TRBJ1-2; D is unclear. This CDR3 is 13 amino acids long. V was trimmed by 0 bases and J by 6 bases, leaving 9 bases between them. Germline CDR1 is SGDLS and CDR2 is YYNGEE. CDR3 loop: CASSVVGDHGYTF. In DNA, the CDR3 is TGTGCCAGCAGCGTAGTCGGGGATCATGGCTACACCTTC.

DNA for the CDR3: TGTGCCAGCAGTTCAGCCGGACAGGGGGCAGGTGGCTACACCTTC. Its translation: CASSSAGQGAGGYTF. The rearrangement joins TRBV28 to TRBJ1-2; TRBD1 aligns across 11 bases. The J segment lost 7 bases and the V segment lost 4 bases, leaving 8 bases of the junction unmatched. The CDR3 sequence is 15 residues long. Germline V CDR1 and CDR2: MDHEN, SYDVKM.

This chain connects TRBV5-1 to TRBJ2-1; 11 nucleotides match TRBD2. There are 15 residues in the CDR3. The J segment lost 6 bases and the V segment lost 2 bases, leaving 4 bases of the junction unmatched. Germline values: CDR1 SGHRS, CDR2 YFSETQ. The CDR3 DNA follows: TGCGCCAGCAGCTTACTAGCGGGGGCAACCAATGAGCAGTTCTTC. It encodes CASSLLAGATNEQFF.

This clone was found a few times. The rearrangement links TRBV6-1 to TRBJ1-5; TRBD1 aligns across 7 bases. V shed 5 bases and J 9 bases; nucleotides not matched to a gene: 7. This CDR3 has 13 residues. Germline-derived CDR1 and CDR2 are MNHNS and SASEGT. CDR3 DNA sequence: TGTGCCAGCAGTCGACAGGGACTAGGGCCCCAGCATTTT. Its translation: CASSRQGLGPQHF.

V is TRBV7-2 and J is TRBJ1-2; D may be TRBD1 (5 bases). Trimming stripped 5 bases from V and 2 bases from J, with 15 bases between. The CDR3 sequence is 15 residues long. Germline V gene data show CDR1 as SGHTA and CDR2 as FQGNSA. CDR3 coding DNA: TGTGCCAGCAGCCGGCGGGACGTGCTAAACTATGGCTACACCTTC. This codes for CASSRRDVLNYGYTF.

J is TRBJ2-2 and V is TRBV5-8; 12 nucleotides line up with TRBD2. The CDR3 is 15 amino acids. CDR1 SGHTS and CDR2 YDEGEE come from the germline V gene. J was trimmed by 5 bases and V by 4 bases; bases with no gene match: 3. The CDR3 region is CASSTTSGRTGELFF. The CDR3 DNA sequence: TGTGCCAGCAGCACAACTAGCGGGAGGACCGGGGAGCTGTTTTTT.